This T cell receptor beta chain was found in a study of T-cell reconstitution after alpha-beta-depleted transplantation in children listed by TCRdb under 2016. Looking at the study overall: Using TCR repertoire profiling, the study followed T-cell immune reconstitution in a quantitative way in children after TCRalphabeta/CD19-depleted allogeneic hematopoietic cell transplantation. Paper-wide results and their limitations: About two months after transplant, the apparently early recovery of alphabetaT-cell counts reportedly depended on just several hundred clones that had expanded rapidly and came from non-depleted graft cells. Over subsequent months, a decline in hyperexpanded clone frequencies was noted, and after one year, T-cell counts and TCRbeta diversity were mostly ascribed to newly produced T cells. In some patients, the high TCRbeta diversity seen at day 60 was put down to recipient T cells and intrathymic progenitors that had survived conditioning.

CDR1 LGHNA and CDR2 YNFKEQ were looked up in the germline V gene. Measured from the cysteine to the phenylalanine, the CDR3 is 21 residues long. The entry retains the CDR3 DNA only, 63 bases that are in frame from base 1. After removal of 4 bases from V and 0 bases from J, the junction retains 16 bases not matched to a gene. With respect to this clonotype: The specificity of this receptor is unknown. It has no much larger one-base neighbor in the sample; base qualities were not kept.

To prepare the library, PCR was applied. Sequencing was carried out with an Illumina HiSeq 2500. Molecular barcoding was employed in the preparation of TCR libraries, with unique molecular identifiers being used to normalize TCRbeta repertoire quantification. The public sequencing data were trimmed at Q25 with fastp and processed into clonotypes with MiXCR by TCRdb, which kept only in-frame beta chains. When rows share a CDR3 protein, they turn into one entry using the most common DNA and genes. In this sample the table shows tens of thousands of distinct CDR3 sequences, about a sixth of which occur a single time. The top ten clonotypes cover about 20% of the sample. According to the study, the label for this sample's treatment or condition signals: allogeneic hematopoietic cell transplantation with graft depleted of TCRalphabeta T cells and CD19 B cells. The transplant recipients were children given TCRalphabeta/CD19-depleted allogeneic hematopoietic cell grafts.

The specimen comprised PBMCs, mostly from graft donor cells, sampled 180 days after TCRalphabeta/CD19-depleted stem cell transplant. This TCR was recovered from a male patient between 2 and 15 years old who had a stem cell transplant for acute lymphoblastic leukemia, so the T cells may come from the graft donor. This receptor chain uses TRBV4-2 and TRBJ1-3; TRBD1 fits 12 bases in the junction. Here is the DNA: TGTGCCAGCAGCCCGCGGGGGACAGGGGGCGATTTAGTCGCCTCTGGAAACACCATATATTTT. Its product reads: CASSPRGTGGDLVASGNTIYF.